Shown below are 22 T cell receptor beta chains from a single sample sequenced in a study of blood T cell repertoires in COVID-19. Clones were sequenced by immunoSEQ multiplex PCR, and TCRdb holds only the in-frame ones, with some missing. This sample has roughly 56,000 clones, with roughly 87% found just once. The specimen sequenced was peripheral blood. The receptor set was obtained from a man between 50 and 59 years old with active COVID-19.

V usage is TRBV10-1 and J usage is TRBJ1-5, with a weak D call TRBD1 (6 bases). In germline, CDR1 is WNHNN, CDR2 SYGVQD (reference sequence). This CDR3 is 14 amino acids long. Trimming stripped 11 bases from V and 0 bases from J, with 14 bases between. The CDR3 region is CAHRTAYSNQPQHF. CDR3 bases: TGCGCCCACCGGACAGCATATAGCAATCAGCCCCAGCATTTT.

This clone was found once. The chain combines TRBV6-5 with TRBJ1-4, with 7 bases identical to TRBD1. This CDR3 has 16 residues. Germline CDR1 is MNHEY and CDR2 is SVGAGI. Trimming at V came to 0 bases and at J to 4 bases, leaving 5 bases not matched to a gene. CDR3 sequence: CASSYSLGTVNEKLFF. As DNA, the CDR3 is TGTGCCAGCAGTTACTCGTTAGGGACAGTTAATGAAAAACTGTTTTTT.

The rearrangement uses TRBV7-7 and TRBJ2-5; 8 bases are a match to TRBD2. Per germline, CDR1 SSHAT and CDR2 FNYEAQ (reference sequence). This CDR3 comprises 15 residues. The J segment lost 4 bases and the V segment lost 3 bases, leaving 7 bases of the junction unmatched. The CDR3 DNA reads TGTGCCAGCAGCTTCGGGCGGGGGGCTCCAGAGACCCAGTACTTC. Translated, it gives CASSFGRGAPETQYF.

The chain combines TRBV5-6 with TRBJ2-7; maybe TRBD2 (6 bases). The V end lost 4 bases, the J end lost 6 bases, and 20 bases lay between the germline ends. CDR1 is SGHDT and CDR2 is YYEEEE in the germline V gene. CDR3 length equals 15 residues. CDR3 residues: CASSPDAGNYVEQYF. CDR3 DNA sequence: TGTGCCAGCAGCCCCGATGCGGGGAACTACGTCGAGCAGTACTTC.

The gene calls are TRBV11-2 and TRBJ2-3, with D possibly being TRBD1 (7 bases). This CDR3 is 15 amino acids long. The ends were cut back, 4 bases at V and 3 bases at J, with 14 bases in the middle. Germline V gene sequence: CDR1 SGHAT, CDR2 FQNNGV. The DNA for the CDR3 is TGTGCCAGCAGCTCACGGAGGGGGCTGACAGATACGCAGTATTTT. Its protein is CASSSRRGLTDTQYF.

This chain links TRBV2 with TRBJ2-3; possible D gene TRBD1, 5 bases. V lost 7 bases and J 3 bases, leaving 11 bases between the germline ends. The germline gives CDR1 SNHLY, CDR2 FYNNEI. The CDR3 sequence is 13 residues long. For the CDR3, the DNA is TGTGCCAGCAACTCCCAGGGAACAGATACGCAGTATTTT. Its translation is CASNSQGTDTQYF.

V usage is TRBV13 and J usage is TRBJ2-5; perhaps TRBD2 as D (7 bases). The ends were cut back, 5 bases at V and 4 bases at J, with 20 bases in the middle. This CDR3 has 16 amino acids. Germline loops: CDR1 PRHDT, CDR2 FYEKMQ (reference sequence). The CDR3 region is CASSLDRPGGRETQYF. As DNA, the CDR3 is TGTGCCAGCAGCCTAGACCGCCCGGGGGGCCGAGAGACCCAGTACTTC.

This clone was found a few times. The J gene is TRBJ2-3, the V gene TRBV3-1 (or the pseudogene TRBV3-2); D possibly corresponds to TRBD2 (5 bases). The ends were cut back, 0 bases at V and 5 bases at J, with 6 bases in the middle. This CDR3 region has 13 residues. Germline CDR1 reads LGHDT; CDR2 reads YNNKEL (reference sequence). The CDR3 DNA reads as TGTGCCAGCAGCCAAGATGCGGGAGATACGCAGTATTTT. Protein product: CASSQDAGDTQYF.

The chain uses TRBV12-1 and TRBJ2-1; the D segment call TRBD2 is taken from the table without a DNA check. TRBV12-1 is tagged as a pseudogene. The length of the CDR3 is 13 residues. CDR3 sequence reads: CAPAGSGYNEQFF. The CDR3 nucleotides are TGTGCCCCCGCGGGGTCCGGTTACAATGAGCAGTTCTTC.

The chain is built from TRBV6-5 and TRBJ2-7; TRBD1 aligns across 7 bases. V was clipped by 10 bases and J by 9 bases; unmatched bases: 12. The length of the CDR3 is 12 residues. Germline V gene sequence: CDR1 MNHEY, CDR2 SVGAGI. DNA of the CDR3: TGTGCCATCGTATCTCAGGGGGAAGGGCAGTACTTC. It codes for CAIVSQGEGQYF.

The CDR3 region has the DNA TGTGCCAGCAGTGTAGCCACAGGGGGTGCAGCCTACAATGAGCAGTTCTTC. It translates to CASSVATGGAAYNEQFF. The chain has TRBV6-1 and TRBJ2-1; TRBD1 agrees at 8 bases. CDR1 and CDR2 from the germline V gene are MNHNS and SASEGT. Trimming cost V 4 bases and J 2 bases; bases outside gene matches: 10. This CDR3 spans 17 amino acids.

The gene calls are TRBV25-1 and TRBJ2-2; possibly TRBD1 for D (6 bases). This CDR3 region has 15 residues. From germline, CDR1 is MGHDK and CDR2 SYGVNS. Trimming shortened V by 5 bases and J by 1 base, and 11 bases separated the two germline ends. CDR3 loop: CASSLGARNTGELFF. The DNA of the CDR3 is TGTGCCAGCAGTTTGGGGGCAAGGAACACCGGGGAGCTGTTTTTT.

This sequence joins TRBV19 and TRBJ1-5, with D perhaps TRBD1 (5 bases). Trimming cost V 6 bases and J 6 bases, with 18 bases left between them. Germline-derived CDR1 and CDR2 are LNHDA and SQIVND (reference sequence). CDR3 size: 15 residues. The CDR3 DNA is TGTGCCAGTAGGCCCGATATCGCGGGGACTCAGCCCCAGCATTTT. It yields the protein CASRPDIAGTQPQHF. Drawing the rest from reference TRBV19 and TRBJ1-5, the complete variable domain is DGGITQSPKYLFRKEGQNVTLSCEQNLNHDAMYWYRQDPGQGLRLIYYSQIVNDFQKGDIAEGYSVSREKKESFPLTVTSAQKNPTAFYLCASRPDIAGTQPQHFGDGTRLSIL.

The V gene is TRBV7-9, the J gene TRBJ2-7; D remains unclear. The CDR3 has 12 residues. Trimming removed 5 bases from V and 7 bases from J, with 12 bases in between. CDR1 and CDR2 (germline): SEHNR, FQNEAQ (reference sequence). The CDR3 is CASSRRPLEQYF. CDR3 DNA sequence: TGTGCCAGCAGCCGTCGCCCACTGGAGCAGTACTTC.

The sample holds a few counts of this clone. The V gene is TRBV29-1, the J gene TRBJ2-7; TRBD1 agrees at 10 bases. The CDR3 runs to 15 residues. Germline loops: CDR1 SQVTM, CDR2 ANQGSEA. V was pared by 5 bases and J by 4 bases, with 11 bases of the junction left unmatched. CDR3 region: CSVPNRDRGLYEQYF. CDR3 in DNA: TGCAGCGTTCCCAACCGGGACAGGGGATTATACGAGCAGTACTTC.

The chain combines TRBV5-4 with TRBJ1-2, with 8 bases aligning to TRBD1. V shed 5 bases, J shed 3 bases, and the junction held 6 bases outside the gene matches. This CDR3 has 14 amino acids. Germline CDR1 SGHNT, CDR2 YYREEE (reference sequence). CDR3 sequence: CASSLLDRDYGYTF. CDR3 nucleotides: TGTGCCAGCAGTCTCCTGGACAGGGACTATGGCTACACCTTC.

Here the CDR3 DNA reads TGTGCCATCAGTGACCCAGCGGGGGGGCGCGGTTTGTATGAGCAGTTCTTC. It encodes CAISDPAGGRGLYEQFF. This chain joins TRBV10-3 and TRBJ2-1, with 10 nucleotides matching TRBD2. Germline V gene sequence: CDR1 ENHRY, CDR2 SYGVKD. The CDR3 extends over 17 amino acids. With 3 bases clipped from V and 8 bases from J, the junction kept 13 bases outside the gene matches.

The chain employs TRBV15 and TRBJ1-3; tentative D call: TRBD1 (5 bases). Germline V gene sequence: CDR1 LNHNV, CDR2 YYDKDF (reference sequence). The V end was cut by 5 bases, the J end by 4 bases, with 12 bases between. CDR3 length: 14 amino acids. The CDR3 DNA reads as TGTGCCACCAGCGGAGGTAGACAGGGAAACACCATATATTTT. Its translation is CATSGGRQGNTIYF.

The genes are TRBV10-1 and TRBJ1-3; D gene unclear. The CDR3 consists of 14 residues. Germline V gene lookup returns CDR1 WNHNN and CDR2 SYGVQD (reference sequence). Trimming left V 4 bases short and J 4 bases short, with 11 bases between. This chain's CDR3 is CASSGRRGGNTIYF. Written as DNA, the CDR3 is TGCGCCAGCAGTGGCCGACGGGGAGGAAACACCATATATTTT.

CDR3 loop: CASSFYTGLAGMTQYF. For the CDR3, the DNA is TGCGCCAGCAGCTTCTACACGGGACTAGCGGGGATGACCCAGTACTTC. The gene calls are TRBV5-1 and TRBJ2-5, with 13 nucleotides matching TRBD2. This CDR3 contains 16 residues. Germline CDR1 and CDR2: SGHRS and YFSETQ. Trimming removed 2 bases from V and 7 bases from J; junction bases left unmatched: 8.

This clone was detected once. The chain employs TRBV20-1 and TRBJ2-3; no clear D gene. The CDR3 loop spans 11 amino acids. Per the germline V gene, CDR1 is DFQATT and CDR2 is SNEGSKA (reference sequence). V gave up 3 bases and J gave up 4 bases, with 5 bases separating them. The CDR3 nucleotides read TGCAGTGCTAGTGTCGCAGATACGCAGTATTTT. The encoded protein is CSASVADTQYF.

The chain has TRBV4-1 and TRBJ2-7; no definite D call. Between the trimmed V and J ends, which lost 1 base and 3 bases, there was a span of 7 bases. In germline, CDR1 is MGHRA, CDR2 YSYEKL. This CDR3 comprises 13 residues. The CDR3 region is CASSQAPYYEQYF. The CDR3, as DNA: TGCGCCAGCAGCCAAGCTCCTTACTACGAGCAGTACTTC.